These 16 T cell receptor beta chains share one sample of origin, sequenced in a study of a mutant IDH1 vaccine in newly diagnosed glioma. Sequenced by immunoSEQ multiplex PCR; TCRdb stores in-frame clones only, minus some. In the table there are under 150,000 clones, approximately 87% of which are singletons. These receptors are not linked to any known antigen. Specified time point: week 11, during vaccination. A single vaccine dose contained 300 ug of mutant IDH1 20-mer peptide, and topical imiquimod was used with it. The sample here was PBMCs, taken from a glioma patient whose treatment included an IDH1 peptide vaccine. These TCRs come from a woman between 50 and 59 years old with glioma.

CDR3 protein: CASSPDRTSGEQYF. CDR3 in DNA: TGTGCCAGCAGTCCCGACCGCACATCGGGCGAGCAGTACTTC. The V call is TRBV6-4, the J call TRBJ2-7; D is unresolved. V was cut by 5 bases and J by 6 bases, with 17 bases left in between. Germline assignment: CDR1 MRHNA and CDR2 SNTAGT. The CDR3 extends over 14 amino acids.

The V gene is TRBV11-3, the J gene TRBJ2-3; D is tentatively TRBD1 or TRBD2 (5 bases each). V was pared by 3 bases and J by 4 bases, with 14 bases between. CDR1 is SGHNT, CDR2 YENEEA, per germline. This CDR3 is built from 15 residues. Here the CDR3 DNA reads TGTGCCAGCAGCTTTAGCAGGGAGAGATCAGATACGCAGTATTTT. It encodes CASSFSRERSDTQYF.

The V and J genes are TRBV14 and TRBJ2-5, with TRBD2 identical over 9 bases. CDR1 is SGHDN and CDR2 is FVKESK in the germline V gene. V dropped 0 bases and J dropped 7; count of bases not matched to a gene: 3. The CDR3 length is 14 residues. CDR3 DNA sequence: TGTGCCAGCAGCCAAGAATGGCGGGGGGGGACCCAGTACTTC. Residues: CASSQEWRGGTQYF. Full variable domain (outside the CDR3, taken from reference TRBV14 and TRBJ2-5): EAGVTQFPSHSVIEKGQTVTLRCDPISGHDNLYWYRRVMGKEIKFLLHFVKESKQDESGMPNNRFLAERTGGTYSTLKVQPAELEDSGVYFCASSQEWRGGTQYFGPGTRLLVL.

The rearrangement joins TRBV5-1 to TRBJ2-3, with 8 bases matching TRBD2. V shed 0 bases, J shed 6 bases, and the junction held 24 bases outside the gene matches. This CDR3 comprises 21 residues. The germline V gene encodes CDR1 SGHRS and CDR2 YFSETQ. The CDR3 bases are TGCGCCAGCAGCTTGGGCCCCACCGGGAGGGCCCCTGTTTATCTTTCCGATACGCAGTATTTT. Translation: CASSLGPTGRAPVYLSDTQYF.

CDR3 loop: CASGLLAGLGTDTQYF. Here the CDR3 DNA reads TGTGCTAGTGGTTTGCTCGCAGGGCTAGGTACAGATACGCAGTATTTT. This rearrangement joins TRBV12-5 to TRBJ2-3; TRBD1 might be the D (5 bases). This CDR3 comprises 16 residues. V gave up 2 bases and J gave up 3 bases, with 15 bases separating them. The germline gives CDR1 LGHNT, CDR2 FRNRAP.

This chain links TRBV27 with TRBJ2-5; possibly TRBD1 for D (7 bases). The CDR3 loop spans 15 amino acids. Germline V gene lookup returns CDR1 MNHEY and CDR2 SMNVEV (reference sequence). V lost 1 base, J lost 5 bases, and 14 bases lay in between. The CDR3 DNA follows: TGTGCCAGCAGTTTATTCGGAGGGGGCAAGGAGACCCAGTACTTC. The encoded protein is CASSLFGGGKETQYF.

The CDR3 DNA reads as TGTGCCAGCAGCTTAAAGACAGCACAAACTAGCACAGATACGCAGTATTTT. Protein sequence: CASSLKTAQTSTDTQYF. The chain joins TRBV7-9 to TRBJ2-3, with D perhaps TRBD1 (5 bases). This CDR3 has 17 residues. V was pared by 2 bases and J by 0 bases, with 15 bases between. The germline V gene has CDR1 SEHNR and CDR2 FQNEAQ (reference sequence).

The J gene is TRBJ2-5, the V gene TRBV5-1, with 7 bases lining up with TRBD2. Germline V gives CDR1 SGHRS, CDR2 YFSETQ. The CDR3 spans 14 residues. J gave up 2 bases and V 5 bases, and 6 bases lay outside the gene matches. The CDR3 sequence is CASSSGTKQETQYF. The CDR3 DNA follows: TGCGCCAGCAGTTCCGGGACTAAACAAGAGACCCAGTACTTC.

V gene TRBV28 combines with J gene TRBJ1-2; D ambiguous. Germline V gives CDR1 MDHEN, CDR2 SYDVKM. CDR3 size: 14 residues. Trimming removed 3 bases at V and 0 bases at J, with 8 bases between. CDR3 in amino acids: CASSLAPANYGYTF. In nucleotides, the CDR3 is TGTGCCAGCAGTTTGGCCCCAGCTAACTATGGCTACACCTTC.

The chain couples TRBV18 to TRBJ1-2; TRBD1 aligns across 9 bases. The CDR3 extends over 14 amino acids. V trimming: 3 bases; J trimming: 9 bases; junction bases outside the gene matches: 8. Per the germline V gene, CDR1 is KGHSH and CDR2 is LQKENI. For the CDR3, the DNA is TGTGCCAGCTCACCTGGGACAGGGTTGGAACGCTACACCTTC. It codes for CASSPGTGLERYTF.

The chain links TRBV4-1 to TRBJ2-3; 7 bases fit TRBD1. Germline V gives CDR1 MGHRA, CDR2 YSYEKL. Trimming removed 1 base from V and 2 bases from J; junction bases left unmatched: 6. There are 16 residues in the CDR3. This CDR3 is CASSQVSTGPTDTQYF. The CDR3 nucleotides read TGCGCCAGCAGCCAAGTCTCGACAGGGCCCACAGATACGCAGTATTTT.

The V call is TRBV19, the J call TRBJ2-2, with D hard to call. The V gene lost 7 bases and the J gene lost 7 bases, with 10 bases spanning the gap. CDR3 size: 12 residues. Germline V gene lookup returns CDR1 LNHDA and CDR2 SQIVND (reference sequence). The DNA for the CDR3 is TGTGCCAGTAAGGGCCGTTACGGGGAGCTGTTTTTT. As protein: CASKGRYGELFF. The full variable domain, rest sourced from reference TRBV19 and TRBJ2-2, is DGGITQSPKYLFRKEGQNVTLSCEQNLNHDAMYWYRQDPGQGLRLIYYSQIVNDFQKGDIAEGYSVSREKKESFPLTVTSAQKNPTAFYLCASKGRYGELFFGEGSRLTVL.

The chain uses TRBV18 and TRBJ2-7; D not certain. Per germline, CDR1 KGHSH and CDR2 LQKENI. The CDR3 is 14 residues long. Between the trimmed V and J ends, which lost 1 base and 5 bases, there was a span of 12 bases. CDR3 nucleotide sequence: TGTGCCAGCTCACCACTCGAAGGGTTTCACGAGCAGTACTTC. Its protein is CASSPLEGFHEQYF.

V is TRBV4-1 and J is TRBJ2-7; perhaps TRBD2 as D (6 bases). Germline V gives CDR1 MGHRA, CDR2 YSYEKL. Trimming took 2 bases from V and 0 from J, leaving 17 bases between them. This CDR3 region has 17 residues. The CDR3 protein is CASSQSDLGLSSYEQYF. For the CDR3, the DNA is TGCGCCAGCAGCCAATCAGATTTGGGACTGAGCTCCTACGAGCAGTACTTC.

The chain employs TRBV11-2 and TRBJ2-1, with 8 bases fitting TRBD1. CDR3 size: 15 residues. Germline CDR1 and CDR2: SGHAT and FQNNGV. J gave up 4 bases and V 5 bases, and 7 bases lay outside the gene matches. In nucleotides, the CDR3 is TGTGCCAGCAGCCCTGGCAGGGGGCCATACAATGAGCAGTTCTTC. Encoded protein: CASSPGRGPYNEQFF.

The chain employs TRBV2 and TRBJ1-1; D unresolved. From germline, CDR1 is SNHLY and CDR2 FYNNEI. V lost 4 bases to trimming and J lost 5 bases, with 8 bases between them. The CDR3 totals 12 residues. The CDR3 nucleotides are TGTGCCAGCAGTGCCGAGGAAACTGAAGCTTTCTTT. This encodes CASSAEETEAFF.